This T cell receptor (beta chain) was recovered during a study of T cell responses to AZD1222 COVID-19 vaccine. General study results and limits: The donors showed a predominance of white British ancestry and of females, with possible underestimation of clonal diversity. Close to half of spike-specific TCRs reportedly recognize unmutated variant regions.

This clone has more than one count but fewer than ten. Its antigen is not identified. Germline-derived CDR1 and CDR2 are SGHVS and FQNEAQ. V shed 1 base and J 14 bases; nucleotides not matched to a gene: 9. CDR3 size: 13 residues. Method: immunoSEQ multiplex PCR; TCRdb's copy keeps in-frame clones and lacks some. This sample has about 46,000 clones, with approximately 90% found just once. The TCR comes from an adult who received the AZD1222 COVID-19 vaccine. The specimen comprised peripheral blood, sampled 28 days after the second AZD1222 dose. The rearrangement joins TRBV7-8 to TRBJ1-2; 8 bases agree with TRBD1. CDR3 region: CASSLETLTGGTF. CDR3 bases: TGTGCCAGCAGCTTAGAGACCCTTACAGGGGGGACCTTC.